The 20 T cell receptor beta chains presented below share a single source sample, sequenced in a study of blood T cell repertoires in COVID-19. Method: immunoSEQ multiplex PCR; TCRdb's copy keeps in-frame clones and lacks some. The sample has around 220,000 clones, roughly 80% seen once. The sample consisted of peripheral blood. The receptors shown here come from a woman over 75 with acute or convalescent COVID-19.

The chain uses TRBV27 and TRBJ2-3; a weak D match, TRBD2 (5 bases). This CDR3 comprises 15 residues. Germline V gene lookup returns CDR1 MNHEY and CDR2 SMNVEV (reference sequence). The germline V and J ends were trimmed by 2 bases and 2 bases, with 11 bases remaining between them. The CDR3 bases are TGTGCCAGCAGTTTAGAAGCGGCCCTCACAGATACGCAGTATTTT. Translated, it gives CASSLEAALTDTQYF.

The CDR3 reads CASSPSGSQSYEQYF. In nucleotides, the CDR3 is TGTGCCAGCAGCCCTAGCGGGAGTCAGTCCTACGAGCAGTACTTC. The chain has TRBV3-1 (or the pseudogene TRBV3-2) and TRBJ2-7, with TRBD2 identical over 10 bases. The CDR3 runs to 15 residues. The V and J ends lost 4 bases and 1 base, in that order; junction bases with no gene match: 4. CDR1 and CDR2 (germline): LGHDT, YNNKEL (reference sequence).

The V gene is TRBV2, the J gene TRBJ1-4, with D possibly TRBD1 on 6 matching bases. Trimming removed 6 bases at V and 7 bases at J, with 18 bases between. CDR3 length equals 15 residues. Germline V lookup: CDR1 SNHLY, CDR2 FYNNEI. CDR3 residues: CASSSLGGQGEKLFF. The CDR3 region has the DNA TGTGCCAGCAGCTCCTTGGGGGGGCAGGGTGAAAAACTGTTTTTT.

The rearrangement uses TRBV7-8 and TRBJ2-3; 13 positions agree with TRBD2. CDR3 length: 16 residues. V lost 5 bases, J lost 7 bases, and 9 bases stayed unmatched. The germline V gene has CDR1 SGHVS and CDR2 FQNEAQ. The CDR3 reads CASSLVTSGGANTQYF. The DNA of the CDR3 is TGTGCCAGCAGCCTCGTAACTAGCGGGGGGGCGAATACGCAGTATTTT.

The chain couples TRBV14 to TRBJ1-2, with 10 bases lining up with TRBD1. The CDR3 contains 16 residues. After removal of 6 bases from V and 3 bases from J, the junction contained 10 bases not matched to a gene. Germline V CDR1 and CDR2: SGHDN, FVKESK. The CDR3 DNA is TGTGCCAGCAGTGACAGGGGGACAGGGGCGTACTATGGCTACACCTTC. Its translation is CASSDRGTGAYYGYTF.

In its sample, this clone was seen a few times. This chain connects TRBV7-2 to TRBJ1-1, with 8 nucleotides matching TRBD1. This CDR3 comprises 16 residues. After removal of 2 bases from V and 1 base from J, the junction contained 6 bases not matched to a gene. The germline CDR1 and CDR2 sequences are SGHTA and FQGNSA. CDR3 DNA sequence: TGTGCCAGCAGCTTACCTGACAGGGGACAGAACACTGAAGCTTTCTTT. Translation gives CASSLPDRGQNTEAFF. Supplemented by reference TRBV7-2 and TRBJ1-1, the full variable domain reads GAGVSQSPSNKVTEKGKDVELRCDPISGHTALYWYRQSLGQGLEFLIYFQGNSAPDKSGLPSDRFSAERTGGSVSTLTIQRTQQEDSAVYLCASSLPDRGQNTEAFFGQGTRLTVV.

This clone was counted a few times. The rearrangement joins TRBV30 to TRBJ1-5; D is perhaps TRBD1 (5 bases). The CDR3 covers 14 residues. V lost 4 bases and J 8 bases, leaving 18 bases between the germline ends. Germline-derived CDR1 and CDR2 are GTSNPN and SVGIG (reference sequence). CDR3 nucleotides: TGTGCCTGGACCAGCACAGGATCTTTAGAGCCCCAGCATTTT. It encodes CAWTSTGSLEPQHF.

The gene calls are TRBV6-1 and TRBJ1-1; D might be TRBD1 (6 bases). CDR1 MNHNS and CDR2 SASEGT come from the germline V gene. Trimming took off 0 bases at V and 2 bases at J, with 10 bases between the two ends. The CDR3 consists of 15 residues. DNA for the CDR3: TGTGCCAGCAGTGAAGCGTCGGGGGGCAACACTGAAGCTTTCTTT. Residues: CASSEASGGNTEAFF.

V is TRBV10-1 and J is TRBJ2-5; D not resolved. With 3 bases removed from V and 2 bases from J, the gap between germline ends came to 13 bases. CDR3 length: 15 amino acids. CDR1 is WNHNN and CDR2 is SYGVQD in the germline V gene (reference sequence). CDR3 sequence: CASSEESANQETQYF. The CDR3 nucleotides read TGCGCCAGCAGTGAAGAATCAGCGAATCAAGAGACCCAGTACTTC.

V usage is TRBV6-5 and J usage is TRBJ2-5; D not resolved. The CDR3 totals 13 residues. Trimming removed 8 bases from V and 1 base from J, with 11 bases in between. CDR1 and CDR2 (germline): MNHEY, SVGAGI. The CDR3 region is CASDFGSQETQYF. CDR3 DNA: TGTGCCAGCGACTTCGGCTCCCAAGAGACCCAGTACTTC.

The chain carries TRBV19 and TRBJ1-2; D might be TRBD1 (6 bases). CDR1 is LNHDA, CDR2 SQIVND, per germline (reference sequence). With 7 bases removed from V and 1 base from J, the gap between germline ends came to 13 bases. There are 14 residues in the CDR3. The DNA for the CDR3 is TGTGCCAGTACCCCAGGGGCAAATAACTATGGCTACACCTTC. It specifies CASTPGANNYGYTF.

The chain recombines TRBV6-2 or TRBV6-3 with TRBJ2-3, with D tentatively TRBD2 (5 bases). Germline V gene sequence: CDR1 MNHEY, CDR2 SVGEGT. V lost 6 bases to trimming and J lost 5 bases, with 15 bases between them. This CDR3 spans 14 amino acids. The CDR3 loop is CASSPAFEGDTQYF. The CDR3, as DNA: TGTGCCAGCAGCCCCGCGTTCGAGGGAGATACGCAGTATTTT.

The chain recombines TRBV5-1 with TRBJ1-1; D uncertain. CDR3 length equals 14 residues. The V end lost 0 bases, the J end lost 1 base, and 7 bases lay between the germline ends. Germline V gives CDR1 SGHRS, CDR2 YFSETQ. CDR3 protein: CASSLESPNTEAFF. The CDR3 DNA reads TGCGCCAGCAGCTTGGAGAGTCCGAACACTGAAGCTTTCTTT.

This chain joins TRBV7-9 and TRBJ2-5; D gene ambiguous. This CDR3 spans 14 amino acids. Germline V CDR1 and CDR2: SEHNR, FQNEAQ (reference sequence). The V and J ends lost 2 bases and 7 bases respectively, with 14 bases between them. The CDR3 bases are TGTGCCAGCAGCTTATGGGCCACGCCCGGGACCCAGTACTTC. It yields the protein CASSLWATPGTQYF.

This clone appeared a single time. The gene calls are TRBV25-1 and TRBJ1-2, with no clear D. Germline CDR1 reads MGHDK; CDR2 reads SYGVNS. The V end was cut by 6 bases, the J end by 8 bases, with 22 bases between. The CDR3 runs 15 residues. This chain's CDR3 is CASRMPHEGLSGYTF. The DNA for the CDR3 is TGTGCCAGCAGGATGCCCCACGAGGGCTTGTCCGGCTACACCTTC.

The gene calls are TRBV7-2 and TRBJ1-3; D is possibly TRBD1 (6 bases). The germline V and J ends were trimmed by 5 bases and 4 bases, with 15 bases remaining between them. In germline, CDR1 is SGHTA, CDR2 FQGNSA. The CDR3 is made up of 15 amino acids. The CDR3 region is CASSLTSGAGNTIYF. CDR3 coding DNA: TGTGCCAGCAGCCTTACCTCAGGGGCCGGAAACACCATATATTTT.

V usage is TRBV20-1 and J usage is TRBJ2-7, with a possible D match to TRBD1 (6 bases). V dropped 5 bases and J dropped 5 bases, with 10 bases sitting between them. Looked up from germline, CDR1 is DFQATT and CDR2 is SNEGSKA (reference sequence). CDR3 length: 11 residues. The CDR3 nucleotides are TGCAGTGCTCCAGGGACAAACGAGCAGTACTTC. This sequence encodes CSAPGTNEQYF.

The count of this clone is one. The CDR3 coding sequence is TGTGCCAGCAGCCAAGAATTAGGCCTAGCGGCCTACAATGAGCAGTTCTTC. This translates into CASSQELGLAAYNEQFF. V is TRBV14 and J is TRBJ2-1; 7 bases are shared with TRBD2. From germline, CDR1 is SGHDN and CDR2 FVKESK. CDR3 length equals 17 residues. Trimming removed 0 bases from V and 2 bases from J; junction bases left unmatched: 7. The variable domain in full, completed from reference TRBV14 and TRBJ2-1, reads EAGVTQFPSHSVIEKGQTVTLRCDPISGHDNLYWYRRVMGKEIKFLLHFVKESKQDESGMPNNRFLAERTGGTYSTLKVQPAELEDSGVYFCASSQELGLAAYNEQFFGPGTRLTVL.

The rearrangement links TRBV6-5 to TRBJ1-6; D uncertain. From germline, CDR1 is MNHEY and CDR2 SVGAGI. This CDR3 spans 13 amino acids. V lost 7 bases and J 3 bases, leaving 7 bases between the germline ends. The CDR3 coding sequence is TGTGCCAGCACCTCCGGCTATAATTCACCCCTCCACTTT. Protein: CASTSGYNSPLHF.

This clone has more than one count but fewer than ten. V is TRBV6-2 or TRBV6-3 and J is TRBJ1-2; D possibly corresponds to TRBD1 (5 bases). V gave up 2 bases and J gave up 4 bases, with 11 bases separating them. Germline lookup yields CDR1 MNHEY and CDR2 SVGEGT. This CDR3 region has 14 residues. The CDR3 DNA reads TGTGCCAGCAGTTACCCGCCGCAGGGCTATGGCTACACCTTC. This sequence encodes CASSYPPQGYGYTF.